This T cell receptor (beta chain) stems from a study of blood T cell repertoires in COVID-19 (dated by TCRdb to 2019 to 2021). Regarding the complete study: Samples covering the acute and convalescent phases of COVID-19 were provided by collaborators in the United States, Italy and Spain. HLA class I and class II types, where available, came from metadata supplied by the sample provider rather than from assay-based typing. Samples came from the ongoing ImmuneRACE study (first 160 participants) plus 1,254 subjects from 6 global collaborators. A de-identified subject ID, COVID-19 status, age in years and sex were almost always included in the sample metadata. The prospective study material was composed of cDNA or gDNA derived from T cells, B-cell-depleted T cells, or PBMCs. Subjects who had been exposed to COVID-19, were actively infected with it, or had recovered from it provided the deeply sampled blood TCRbeta repertoires that made up the dataset. The repertoires were made available in a free public database intended to serve as a resource for research on the immune response to SARS-CoV-2. What the work shows at the level of the full study, not this receptor alone: Clinical and demographic metadata were provided uncurated, with the amount varying by source and participant.

A second Seattle source provided samples from volunteer blood donors who had recovered from COVID-19. Each collaborating institution followed its own protocols to collect whole blood in K2EDTA tubes. Collaborator samples were shipped for TCRbeta analysis as frozen whole blood, isolated PBMCs, or DNA extracted from either sample type. In the germline V gene, CDR1 corresponds to SGHAT and CDR2 to FQNNGV. The CDR3 runs 14 amino acids, cysteine and phenylalanine included. Only the CDR3 part of the read is kept: 42 bases, read in frame from the first base. For this chain, trimming is 7 bases at the V end and 13 bases at the J end, and the number of junction bases without a gene match is 15. This clone appeared a few times. Its antigen is not yet known. Per-nucleotide qualities are absent, and no much larger clonotype sits a single base away. TCRbeta CDR3 regions were amplified from genomic DNA by means of the immunoSEQ Assay, a bias-controlled multiplex PCR. The paper's data handling went like this. The number of nucleated cells in each sample was estimated by amplification of reference gene primers within the assay. To quantify the absolute abundance of each unique TCRbeta CDR3 rearrangement, sequence reads were collapsed and filtered. For each sample, productive Simpson clonality was calculated by taking the square root of Simpson's diversity index across productive rearrangements. TCRdb took over this immuneACCESS table, retaining in-frame rearrangements with V and J assigned. Such tables are incomplete; in checked studies, under half of the missing clones stem from an unresolved V gene, and the remainder is unexplained. That table furnishes V, J and clone size, whereas the DNA furnished D and trimming. Present in this sample are 200,000 to 250,000 clones, 88% of which were seen just once. In total, the top ten clones hold 2% to 2.5% of the sample.

Material: peripheral blood. The sequence is built from TRBV11-2 and TRBJ2-4, with 8 bases in between that match TRBD1. This receptor was obtained from a woman in her thirties or forties who had recovered from COVID-19. The bases are TGTGCCAGCACCACAAACAGGGGGGTACAAGTACAGTACTTC. It codes for CASTTNRGVQVQYF.